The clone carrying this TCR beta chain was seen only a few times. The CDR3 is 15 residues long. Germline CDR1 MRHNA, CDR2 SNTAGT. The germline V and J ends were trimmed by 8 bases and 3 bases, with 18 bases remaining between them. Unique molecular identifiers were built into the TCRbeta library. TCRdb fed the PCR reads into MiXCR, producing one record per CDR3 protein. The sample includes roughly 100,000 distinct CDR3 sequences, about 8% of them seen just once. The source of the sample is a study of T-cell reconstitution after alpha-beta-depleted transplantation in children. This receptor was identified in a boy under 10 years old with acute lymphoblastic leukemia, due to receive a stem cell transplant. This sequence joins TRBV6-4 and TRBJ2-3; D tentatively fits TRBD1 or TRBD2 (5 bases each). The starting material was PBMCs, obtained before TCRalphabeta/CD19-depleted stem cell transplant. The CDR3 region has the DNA TGTGCCAGCTCCCTATCGGGGCAAGCGACAGATACGCAGTATTTT. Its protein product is CASSLSGQATDTQYF.